This T cell receptor beta chain emerged from a study of T cell responses to AZD1222 COVID-19 vaccine. Study-level points and caveats: Among AZD1222 vaccinees, only 5 to 7 were seropositive at baseline. Targets within unmutated variant regions were reportedly found for nearly half of spike-specific TCRs. No day 14 peak samples; only post-peak repertoires were characterized.

Some second doses came at about 4 weeks and others at about 12 weeks; these were pooled. TCRdb's table, derived via immunoSEQ multiplex PCR, lists solely in-frame clones and lacks some. The sample lists more than 110,000 clones, 80% to 95% occurring once. This CDR3 comprises 11 residues. Germline CDR1 and CDR2: LNHDA and SQIVND (reference sequence). Trimming took 7 bases from V and 10 from J, leaving 13 bases between them. With respect to this clone: Its antigen remains unidentified.

This clonotype was sampled from an adult who received the AZD1222 COVID-19 vaccine. The material was peripheral blood, obtained 28 days after the second AZD1222 dose. The chain joins TRBV19 to TRBJ1-1; D gene uncertain. The CDR3 DNA is TGTGCCAGTATCTCTGGGTCCAGAGCTTTCTTT. This sequence encodes CASISGSRAFF.